A single sample is the source of the 3 T cell receptor beta chains below, sequenced in a study of T cells after yellow fever vaccination. One entry per CDR3 protein, called by TCRdb with MiXCR from the 5' RACE reads. Seen here are 230,000 or so distinct CDR3 sequences, roughly 3.5% observed once, and the top ten hold 19%. Specimen: PBMCs, collected 15 days after the yellow fever booster vaccination. Receptors originate from a man between 18 and 35 years old who received the YFV17D yellow fever vaccine.

This clonotype was detected only a few times. The V gene is TRBV4-2, the J gene TRBJ1-6; D is undetermined. CDR1 is LGHNA and CDR2 is YNFKEQ in the germline V gene. The CDR3 runs to 13 residues. V was clipped by 2 bases and J by 7 bases, with 6 bases between them. CDR3 loop: CASSQRGNSPLHF. For the CDR3, the DNA is TGTGCCAGCAGCCAACGGGGAAATTCACCCCTCCACTTT.

This clonotype was observed at least ten times. This chain uses TRBV20-1 with TRBJ2-5; weak D call: TRBD1 (5 bases). The CDR3 contains 14 residues. V lost 0 bases, J lost 2 bases, and 10 bases lay in between. CDR1 and CDR2 (germline): DFQATT, SNEGSKA (reference sequence). CDR3 protein: CSARDTQGQETQYF. The CDR3 DNA reads as TGCAGTGCTAGAGATACGCAGGGACAAGAGACCCAGTACTTC.

At least ten counts were recorded for this clonotype. This chain links TRBV5-6 with TRBJ2-7, with D possibly matching TRBD2 (5 bases). The germline gives CDR1 SGHDT, CDR2 YYEEEE. The CDR3 has 14 residues. V was shortened by 2 bases and J by 5 bases, with 14 bases between the two germline ends. The CDR3 loop is CASSFYNAGHEQYV. CDR3 in DNA: TGTGCCAGCAGCTTTTACAACGCGGGTCACGAGCAGTACGTC.